This T cell receptor beta chain was retrieved from a study of blood T cell repertoires in COVID-19 (dated by TCRdb to the early 2020s). For context, the study as a whole: Samples covering the acute and convalescent phases of COVID-19 were provided by collaborators in the United States, Italy and Spain. The repertoires were made available in a free public database intended to serve as a resource for research on the immune response to SARS-CoV-2. Sample metadata almost always included a de-identified subject ID, COVID-19 status, age in years and sex. Samples came from the ongoing ImmuneRACE study (first 160 participants) plus 1,254 subjects from 6 global collaborators. Where HLA class I and class II types were available, the types were taken from metadata supplied by the sample provider, not from assay-based typing. Subjects who had been exposed to COVID-19, were actively infected with it, or had recovered from it provided the deeply sampled blood TCRbeta repertoires that made up the dataset. The material from the prospective study consisted of cDNA or gDNA derived from T cells, B-cell-depleted T cells, or PBMCs.

Overall study results and their limits: How much clinical and demographic metadata was included differed by source and by participant, and the metadata was provided uncurated.

V sheds 1 base and J sheds 3 bases, leaving 6 bases between their ends. CDR1 is given as SGHNT and CDR2 as YENEEA, both from the germline V gene. The CDR3 has 13 amino acids, counting the end cysteine and phenylalanine. The retained sequence is limited to the CDR3, 39 bases, with the frame set at the first base. Worth noting for this clone: This clone's antigen is unknown. No much larger clone exists at a distance of one base, and base qualities are not known.

Each collaborating institution followed its own protocols to collect whole blood in K2EDTA tubes. For TCRbeta analysis, collaborators shipped samples in one of three forms: frozen whole blood, isolated PBMCs, or DNA extracted from either of those sample types. The immunoSEQ Assay, a bias-controlled multiplex PCR, was used to amplify TCRbeta CDR3 regions from genomic DNA. Concerning the study's data processing: Within the assay, amplification of reference gene primers was used to estimate how many nucleated cells each sample contained. Sequence reads were collapsed and filtered to measure the absolute abundance of every unique TCRbeta CDR3 rearrangement. For each sample, productive Simpson clonality was calculated as the square root of Simpson's diversity index over productive rearrangements. TCRdb limited this immuneACCESS table to in-frame rearrangements with V and J called. A share of clones is missing; checked studies link under half to unresolved V genes, and the rest is unexplained. V, J and clone size are those of that table, while D and trimming were read from the DNA. In all, the sample holds under 350,000 clones, and roughly 89% of those were seen once. The ten largest clones take up about 4.6% of the sample.

Input material: peripheral blood. The TCR comes from a man aged 35 to 55 with acute or convalescent COVID-19. The chain is made from TRBV11-3 and TRBJ1-1, with an unclear D gene assignment. The encoded CDR3 is CASSLAVDTEAFF. The sequenced DNA: TGTGCCAGCAGCTTAGCGGTCGACACTGAAGCTTTCTTT. Where the CDR3 stops, the reference TRBV11-3 and TRBJ1-1 genes take over; the full variable domain is EAGVVQSPRYKIIEKKQPVAFWCNPISGHNTLYWYLQNLGQGPELLIRYENEEAVDDSQLPKDRFSAERLKGVDSTLKIQPAELGDSAVYLCASSLAVDTEAFFGQGTRLTVV.